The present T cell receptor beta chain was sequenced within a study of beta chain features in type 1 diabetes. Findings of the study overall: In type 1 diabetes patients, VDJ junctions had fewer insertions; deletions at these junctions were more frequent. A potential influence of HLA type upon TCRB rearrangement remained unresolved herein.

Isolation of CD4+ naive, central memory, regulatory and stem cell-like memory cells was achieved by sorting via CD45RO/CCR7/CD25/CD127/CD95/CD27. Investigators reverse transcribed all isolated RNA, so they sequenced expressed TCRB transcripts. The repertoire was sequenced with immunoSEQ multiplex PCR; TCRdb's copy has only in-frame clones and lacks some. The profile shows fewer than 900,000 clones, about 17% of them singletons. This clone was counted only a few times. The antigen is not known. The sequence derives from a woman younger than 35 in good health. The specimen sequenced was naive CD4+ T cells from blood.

This CDR3 is CASSQPRQGRRVGAKNIQYF. The CDR3 DNA follows: TGTGCCAGCAGCCAACCTCGACAGGGACGGAGGGTGGGGGCCAAAAACATTCAGTACTTC. The chain links TRBV28 to TRBJ2-4; possible D gene TRBD1, 7 bases. Between the trimmed V and J ends, which lost 6 bases and 1 base, there was a span of 28 bases. This CDR3 contains 20 residues. Looked up from germline, CDR1 is MDHEN and CDR2 is SYDVKM.